Described below is a single T cell receptor beta chain sequence and its context. This sample is drawn from a study of PD-L1 blockade in urothelial cancer. Time point defined: peripheral blood 6 weeks after treatment start. Trimming removed 1 base from V and 5 bases from J; junction bases left unmatched: 7. The germline CDR1 and CDR2 sequences are LNHNV and YYDKDF (reference sequence). This CDR3 spans 16 amino acids. Profiled with immunoSEQ multiplex PCR; TCRdb holds only in-frame clones, not every one. This table has about 120,000 clones, around nine tenths appearing once. The V and J genes are TRBV15 and TRBJ2-2, with 7 bases fitting TRBD2. The clonotype was recovered from a man between 60 and 70 years old with urothelial cancer. Sequenced here: PBMCs, sampled around atezolizumab (anti-PD-L1) treatment. The CDR3 protein is CATSRASGKETGELFF. CDR3 DNA: TGTGCCACCAGCAGAGCTAGCGGAAAAGAGACCGGGGAGCTGTTTTTT.